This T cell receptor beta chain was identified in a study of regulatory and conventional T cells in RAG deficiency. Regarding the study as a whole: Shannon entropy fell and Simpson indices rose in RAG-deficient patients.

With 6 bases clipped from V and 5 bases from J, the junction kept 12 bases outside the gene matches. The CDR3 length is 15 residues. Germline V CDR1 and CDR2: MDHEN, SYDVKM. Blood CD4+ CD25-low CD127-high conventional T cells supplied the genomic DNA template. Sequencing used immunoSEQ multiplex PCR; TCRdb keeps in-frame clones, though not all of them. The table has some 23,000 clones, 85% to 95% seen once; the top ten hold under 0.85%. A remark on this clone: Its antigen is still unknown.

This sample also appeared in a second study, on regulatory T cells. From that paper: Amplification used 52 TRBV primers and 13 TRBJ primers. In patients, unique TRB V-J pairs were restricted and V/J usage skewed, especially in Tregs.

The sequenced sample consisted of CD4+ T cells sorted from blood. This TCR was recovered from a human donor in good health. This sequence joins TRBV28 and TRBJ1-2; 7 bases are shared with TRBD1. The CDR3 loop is CASRYGPQGDYGYTF. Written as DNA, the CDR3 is TGTGCCAGCAGATACGGGCCTCAGGGGGATTATGGCTACACCTTC.